This entry describes one TCR beta chain. Its antigen remains unidentified. The CDR3 is made up of 15 amino acids. The germline V gene encodes CDR1 MDHEN and CDR2 SYDVKM. V dropped 3 bases and J dropped 2 bases, with 13 bases sitting between them. This specimen comes from a study of T cell responses to AZD1222 COVID-19 vaccine. At the level of the study: Some second doses came at about 4 weeks and others at about 12 weeks; these were pooled. Whole-study results and caveats: Researchers took repertoire samples only after the peak T cell response had come. Clonal diversity was possibly underestimated, and white British individuals and females predominated among donors. When two AZD1222 doses had been given, Spike-specific TCR breadth and depth rose.

TCRdb's copy holds only in-frame clones and misses some; the assay was immunoSEQ multiplex PCR. The sample includes approximately 50,000 clones, over 65% of them seen just once. This specimen was peripheral blood, taken on day 0 of AZD1222 vaccination. The genes are TRBV28 and TRBJ1-2; D not certain. This receptor was taken from an adult in good health. CDR3 bases: TGTGCCAGCAGTTTTTCCGCGTTTAAAAACTATGGCTACACCTTC. Amino acid sequence: CASSFSAFKNYGYTF.